Shown below are 22 T cell receptor beta chains from a single sample sequenced in a study of human T cells and chemical hapten exposure. Indicated time point: patch test 1, 2 weeks after DPC sensitization. The treatment here: therapeutic diphenylcyclopropenone sensitization with weekly scalp DPC. One entry per CDR3 protein results from TCRdb running MiXCR on the RACE reads. The sample consists of around 150,000 distinct CDR3 sequences, roughly 15% of them appearing once. This specimen consisted of whole blood, obtained in connection with sensitization to the hapten diphenylcyclopropenone (DPC). The receptors stem from a woman younger than 45 with alopecia areata. Some clones in this sample may be carry-over from other donors' samples.

In this sample, this clonotype turned up once. J is TRBJ2-5 and V is TRBV24-1, with 9 bases matching TRBD1. J lost 7 bases, V lost 6 bases, and 8 bases had no gene match. Per germline, CDR1 KGHDR and CDR2 SFDVKD. The CDR3 extends over 14 amino acids. CDR3 residues: CATSRGQGPLTQYF. The CDR3 DNA is TGTGCCACCAGTCGCGGACAGGGGCCGTTGACCCAGTACTTC.

The chain uses TRBV6-5 and TRBJ1-2; 10 nucleotides agree with TRBD1. The CDR3 is 15 residues long. Germline V lookup: CDR1 MNHEY, CDR2 SVGAGI. V lost 0 bases to trimming and J lost 7 bases; unmatched junction nucleotides: 5. The CDR3 spells CASSYSVTGGFGYTF. The CDR3 DNA is TGTGCCAGCAGTTACTCTGTGACAGGGGGCTTTGGCTACACCTTC.

This sequence joins TRBV7-9 and TRBJ2-3; D is uncertain. This CDR3 has 12 amino acids. Trimming took off 11 bases at V and 6 bases at J, with 15 bases between the two ends. The germline CDR1 and CDR2 sequences are SEHNR and FQNEAQ (reference sequence). This chain's CDR3 is CASAAVGDTQYF. Written as DNA, the CDR3 is TGTGCCTCGGCGGCGGTCGGGGATACGCAGTATTTT.

This clonotype was recorded many times. The V gene is TRBV2, the J gene TRBJ2-5, with a tentative D call TRBD1 (5 bases). The V gene lost 3 bases and the J gene lost 4 bases, with 9 bases spanning the gap. The CDR3 runs to 13 residues. Per germline, CDR1 SNHLY and CDR2 FYNNEI. In nucleotides, the CDR3 is TGTGCCAGCAGTGAGCACAGGAGAGAGACCCAGTACTTC. Protein product: CASSEHRRETQYF.

In DNA, the CDR3 is TGCGCCAGCAGCTTGAATCCGGACGCTGAAGCTTTCTTT. Residues: CASSLNPDAEAFF. This sequence joins TRBV5-1 and TRBJ1-1; D unresolved. The germline CDR1 and CDR2 sequences are SGHRS and YFSETQ. The CDR3 is 13 residues long. V lost 1 base, J lost 6 bases, and 10 bases lay in between. Full variable domain (rest looked up from reference TRBV5-1 and TRBJ1-1): KAGVTQTPRYLIKTRGQQVTLSCSPISGHRSVSWYQQTPGQGLQFLFEYFSETQRNKGNFPGRFSGRQFSNSRSEMNVSTLELGDSALYLCASSLNPDAEAFFGQGTRLTVV.

The rearrangement uses TRBV9 and TRBJ2-1, with 7 nucleotides matching TRBD2. The germline gives CDR1 SGDLS, CDR2 YYNGEE. This CDR3 spans 15 amino acids. V was clipped by 5 bases and J by 7 bases; unmatched bases: 12. The CDR3 region has the DNA TGTGCCAGCAGTATAAGGGGAGGGCTCGGGAATGAGCAGTTCTTC. It is translated as CASSIRGGLGNEQFF.

The chain recombines TRBV4-3 with TRBJ2-5; D is ambiguous. The length of the CDR3 is 13 residues. The ends were cut back, 0 bases at V and 6 bases at J, with 8 bases in the middle. Germline lookup yields CDR1 LGHNA and CDR2 YSLEER. The CDR3 region is CASSQDVGKTQYF. DNA of the CDR3: TGCGCCAGCAGCCAAGATGTGGGTAAGACCCAGTACTTC.

This clonotype was seen at least ten times. The chain links TRBV7-2 to TRBJ2-3, with TRBD1 as a possible D gene (5 bases). Between the trimmed V and J ends, which lost 1 base and 5 bases, there was a span of 19 bases. There are 17 residues in the CDR3. The germline V gene has CDR1 SGHTA and CDR2 FQGNSA. The CDR3 here is CASSLGGPDTALDTQYF. The CDR3 nucleotides read TGTGCCAGCAGCTTAGGAGGCCCGGACACCGCTCTAGATACGCAGTATTTT.

This clonotype showed up just a few times. This sequence joins TRBV5-1 and TRBJ2-3; 7 bases match TRBD1. Germline CDR1 is SGHRS and CDR2 is YFSETQ. The CDR3 is 15 amino acids. The V segment lost 0 bases and the J segment 0 bases; nucleotides outside the gene matches: 1. CDR3 in DNA: TGCGCCAGCAGCTTGGAGGGGGCCAGCACAGATACGCAGTATTTT. Encoded protein: CASSLEGASTDTQYF.

This clonotype was seen more than once but under ten times. The chain is built from TRBV12-3 or TRBV12-4 and TRBJ2-1, with D tentatively TRBD2 (5 bases). This CDR3 contains 15 residues. Trimming stripped 2 bases from V and 7 bases from J, with 15 bases between. As DNA, the CDR3 is TGTGCCAGCAGTTTACTGGGCCTGAGGAGGAATGAGCAGTTCTTC. Encoded protein: CASSLLGLRRNEQFF.

The chain uses TRBV9 and TRBJ2-3, with unresolved D. Germline CDR1 is SGDLS and CDR2 is YYNGEE. Trimming shortened V by 4 bases and J by 8 bases, and 11 bases separated the two germline ends. The CDR3 contains 12 residues. The CDR3 sequence is CASSPPDPTQYF. CDR3 bases: TGTGCCAGCAGCCCGCCGGATCCTACGCAGTATTTT.

The chain recombines TRBV5-1 with TRBJ2-5; no firm D call. The V gene's germline CDR1 is SGHRS and CDR2 YFSETQ. This CDR3 contains 11 residues. With 4 bases removed from V and 3 bases from J, the gap between germline ends came to 4 bases. CDR3 DNA: TGCGCCAGCAGCCACAAAGAGACCCAGTACTTC. Its protein product is CASSHKETQYF.

This clonotype was seen repeatedly, ten times or more. The chain joins TRBV11-2 to TRBJ2-3; D not certain. CDR3 length: 15 amino acids. Per germline, CDR1 SGHAT and CDR2 FQNNGV. V lost 3 bases to trimming and J lost 0 bases, with 10 bases between them. CDR3 residues: CASSLTGISTDTQYF. Written as DNA, the CDR3 is TGTGCCAGCAGCTTGACGGGTATTAGCACAGATACGCAGTATTTT.

This rearrangement joins TRBV14 to TRBJ2-2; 7 bases fit TRBD2. CDR1 and CDR2 from the germline V gene are SGHDN and FVKESK. V lost 2 bases, J lost 6 bases, and 6 bases stayed unmatched. The CDR3 is made up of 15 amino acids. The CDR3 nucleotides are TGTGCCAGCAGCCAACTGGGAGGGCCTCCCGGGGAGCTGTTTTTT. Translation gives CASSQLGGPPGELFF.

This clonotype was detected ten times or more. V gene TRBV7-9 combines with J gene TRBJ2-1; TRBD2 agrees at 12 bases. The CDR3 is 19 amino acids. Germline CDR1 and CDR2: SEHNR and FQNEAQ (reference sequence). V lost 2 bases, J lost 7 bases, and 15 bases stayed unmatched. The CDR3: CASSLFAARTSGATNEQFF. The DNA of the CDR3 is TGTGCCAGCAGCTTATTTGCGGCCCGGACTAGCGGGGCCACGAATGAGCAGTTCTTC.

This clonotype was observed a handful of times. The chain joins TRBV6-5 to TRBJ1-6; D uncertain. V gave up 7 bases and J gave up 8 bases, with 15 bases separating them. This CDR3 spans 14 amino acids. The germline V gene encodes CDR1 MNHEY and CDR2 SVGAGI. The CDR3 loop is CASKIWTDDSPLHF. Here the CDR3 DNA reads TGTGCCAGCAAGATTTGGACTGACGATTCACCCCTCCACTTT.

V is TRBV25-1 and J is TRBJ1-1; D gene unclear. There are 13 residues in the CDR3. V dropped 0 bases and J dropped 6 bases, with 8 bases sitting between them. Germline V CDR1 and CDR2: MGHDK, SYGVNS. This chain's CDR3 is CASSEYQFAEAFF. The CDR3 nucleotides read TGTGCCAGCAGTGAATATCAGTTCGCTGAAGCTTTCTTT.

This chain joins TRBV7-6 and TRBJ2-3, with D uncertain. The CDR3 is 16 residues long. The germline V gene encodes CDR1 SGHVS and CDR2 FNYEAQ. V shed 1 base and J shed 1 base, with 12 bases lying between them. The CDR3 is CASSLGTSLGTDTQYF. In nucleotides, the CDR3 is TGTGCCAGCAGCTTAGGGACCTCTCTTGGCACAGATACGCAGTATTTT.

The rearrangement joins TRBV7-2 to TRBJ1-1; D uncertain. The CDR3 length is 14 residues. Trimming stripped 4 bases from V and 2 bases from J, with 11 bases between. Germline V gene data show CDR1 as SGHTA and CDR2 as FQGNSA. The CDR3 sequence: CASSSRVGNTEAFF. CDR3 DNA sequence: TGTGCCAGCAGCTCACGCGTGGGAAACACTGAAGCTTTCTTT.

This rearrangement joins TRBV29-1 to TRBJ2-5, with unresolved D. There are 14 residues in the CDR3. Germline assignment: CDR1 SQVTM and CDR2 ANQGSEA. Trimming took off 0 bases at V and 5 bases at J, with 13 bases between the two ends. This CDR3 is CSVEDLQGPETQYF. CDR3 nucleotide sequence: TGCAGCGTTGAAGATCTACAAGGGCCGGAGACCCAGTACTTC.

This clonotype was seen a few times. The CDR3: CASSEAFDQPQHF. The CDR3 DNA reads as TGTGCCAGCAGTGAAGCTTTCGATCAGCCCCAGCATTTT. The chain has TRBV6-1 and TRBJ1-5; D remains unclear. Trimming took 0 bases from V and 5 from J, leaving 5 bases between them. The CDR3 runs to 13 residues. The germline V gene encodes CDR1 MNHNS and CDR2 SASEGT.

This clonotype turned up a few times. The chain's CDR3 is CATSRDRDSYNEQFF. The CDR3 DNA sequence: TGTGCCACCAGCAGAGATCGGGACTCGTACAATGAGCAGTTCTTC. The chain carries TRBV15 and TRBJ2-1; TRBD2 is a possible D gene (6 bases). This CDR3 has 15 amino acids. Per germline, CDR1 LNHNV and CDR2 YYDKDF (reference sequence). V was pared by 0 bases and J by 4 bases, with 10 bases between.